What follows describes a single T cell receptor beta chain. Its antigen is currently unknown. The CDR3 runs 17 residues. Trimming pared 7 bases from V and 0 bases from J, leaving 19 bases between. These data belong to a study of identical twins. Study observations and caveats: With beta out-of-frame sequences, excess sharing by twins was weaker.

TCRdb reprocessed the 5' RACE reads with MiXCR, giving one entry per CDR3 protein. In the table there are around 480,000 distinct CDR3 sequences, approximately 15% of which are singletons. The same data also contributed to another study, on yellow fever vaccine responses in identical twins.

This receptor was obtained from a woman younger than 35 in good health. This sequence joins TRBV12-3 or TRBV12-4 and TRBJ1-5, with D possibly TRBD1 on 5 matching bases. Sequencing used CD4+ T cells sorted from blood. CDR3 region: CASTDRVGLYSNQPQHF. As DNA, the CDR3 is TGTGCCAGCACCGACAGAGTCGGTCTTTATAGCAATCAGCCCCAGCATTTT.